This T cell receptor (beta chain) stems from a study of cytomegalovirus exposure and HLA in healthy donors. To note about this clone: What it recognizes is unknown.

The CDR3 loop spans 15 amino acids. Germline CDR1 is SQVTM and CDR2 is ANQGSEA. The ends lost 6 bases at V and 2 bases at J; junction bases unmatched: 9. PCR used 60 Vbeta primers and 13 Jbeta primers. In the study's own analysis: In a later analysis, roughly 11 million of approximately 81 million unique beta chains occurred in at least two donors. The method was immunoSEQ multiplex PCR; TCRdb's version includes in-frame clones alone and lacks a portion of them. V, J and clone size derive from that table, while D and trimming were established from the DNA sequence. Here the sample table reports nearly 200,000 clones. Study findings and constraints: In a later analysis, at a false discovery rate of 0.05, under 20,000 TCR beta sequences were associated with HLA alleles. A few of the chains that were CMV-associated were confirmed in vitro to be specific for CMV antigens.

The source material was PBMCs. This sequence originates from a boy between 10 and 17 years old in good health and CMV-seronegative. This chain joins TRBV29-1 and TRBJ2-7; 11 bases agree with TRBD2. This CDR3 reads CSVAGLAGTTYEQYF. Here the CDR3 DNA reads TGCAGCGTCGCCGGACTAGCGGGCACAACCTACGAGCAGTACTTC.